This T cell receptor (beta chain) was captured by sequencing in a study of control samples from healthy donors and cancer patients. Clones were read by immunoSEQ multiplex PCR, and TCRdb kept only the in-frame ones, dropping some. The repertoire holds roughly 76,000 clones, with less than 95% as singletons. This CDR3 is built from 13 residues. Unmatched junction bases numbered 10, after V lost 7 bases and J lost 7 bases. Germline CDR1 SQVTM, CDR2 ANQGSEA. Sequenced: blood. This clonotype was sampled from a woman aged 35 to 49 in good health. The V gene is TRBV29-1, the J gene TRBJ1-5, with 7 positions matching TRBD1. CDR3 region: CSAALDRFQPQHF. CDR3 sequence (DNA): TGCAGCGCAGCCCTGGACAGGTTCCAGCCCCAGCATTTT.